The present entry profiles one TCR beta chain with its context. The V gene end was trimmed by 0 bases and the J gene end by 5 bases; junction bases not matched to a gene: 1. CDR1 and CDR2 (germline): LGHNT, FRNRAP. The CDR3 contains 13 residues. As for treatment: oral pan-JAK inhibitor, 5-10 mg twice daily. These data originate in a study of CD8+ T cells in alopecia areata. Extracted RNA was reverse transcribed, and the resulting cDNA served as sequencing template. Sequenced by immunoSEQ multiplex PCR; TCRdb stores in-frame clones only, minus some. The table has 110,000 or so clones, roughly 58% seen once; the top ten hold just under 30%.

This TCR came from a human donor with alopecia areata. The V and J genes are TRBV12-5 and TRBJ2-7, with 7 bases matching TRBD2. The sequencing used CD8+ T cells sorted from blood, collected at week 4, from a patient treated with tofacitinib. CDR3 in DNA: TGTGCTAGTGGTTTGGTACGGGGGGACGAGCAGTACTTC. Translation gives CASGLVRGDEQYF.